The 25 T cell receptor beta chains reported below all come from one sample, sequenced in a study of cytomegalovirus exposure and HLA in healthy donors. PCR used 60 Vbeta primers and 13 Jbeta primers. Method: immunoSEQ multiplex PCR; TCRdb's copy keeps in-frame clones and lacks some. Of under 200,000 clones in the sample, roughly 80% were seen once. Sequenced input: PBMCs. Receptor source: a female donor in good health and CMV-seronegative.

The rearrangement links TRBV7-3 to TRBJ2-1; D gene unclear. Trimming stripped 5 bases from V and 6 bases from J, with 11 bases between. The germline CDR1 and CDR2 sequences are SGHTA and FQGTGA. CDR3 length equals 13 residues. The CDR3 DNA sequence: TGTGCCAGCAGCCTCGTTTCCAGCAATGAGCAGTTCTTC. The encoded protein is CASSLVSSNEQFF. Full variable domain (remainder filled in from reference TRBV7-3 and TRBJ2-1): GAGVSQTPSNKVTEKGKYVELRCDPISGHTALYWYRQSLGQGPEFLIYFQGTGAADDSGLPNDRFFAVRPEGSVSTLKIQRTERGDSAVYLCASSLVSSNEQFFGPGTRLTVL.

This chain connects TRBV7-6 to TRBJ2-1; 9 nucleotides agree with TRBD2. The CDR3 spans 17 residues. The junction had 8 bases not matched to a gene; V was cut back by 4 bases and J by 1 base. Germline-derived CDR1 and CDR2 are SGHVS and FNYEAQ. The CDR3 protein is CASSSRGSGSSYNEQFF. In DNA, the CDR3 is TGTGCCAGCAGCTCCCGGGGTAGCGGGAGTTCCTACAATGAGCAGTTCTTC.

The CDR3 nucleotides read TGTGCCTGGACCCCTGGGAGTAGGCCCAGGAATGAGCAGTTCTTC. Residues: CAWTPGSRPRNEQFF. This chain connects TRBV30 to TRBJ2-1; a weak D match, TRBD2 (5 bases). The CDR3 covers 15 residues. Per the germline V gene, CDR1 is GTSNPN and CDR2 is SVGIG (reference sequence). Trimming pared 4 bases from V and 7 bases from J, leaving 20 bases between. The entire variable domain, with the rest obtained from reference TRBV30 and TRBJ2-1, is as follows: SQTIHQWPATLVQPVGSPLSLECTVEGTSNPNLYWYRQAAGRGLQLLFYSVGIGQISSEVPQNLSASRPQDRQFILSSKKLLLSDSGFYLCAWTPGSRPRNEQFFGPGTRLTVL.

V is TRBV7-2 and J is TRBJ2-7; D possibly corresponds to TRBD2 (6 bases). The CDR3 sequence is 16 residues long. Per the germline V gene, CDR1 is SGHTA and CDR2 is FQGNSA. Trimming pared 3 bases from V and 4 bases from J, leaving 19 bases between. The CDR3 nucleotides read TGTGCCAGCAGCTTTGGAGCCCCCGGGGACTCTTACGAGCAGTACTTC. Protein: CASSFGAPGDSYEQYF.

The chain combines TRBV6-5 with TRBJ1-5; D is perhaps TRBD1 (5 bases). Germline CDR1 is MNHEY and CDR2 is SVGAGI. There are 15 residues in the CDR3. With 5 bases removed from V and 5 bases from J, the gap between germline ends came to 16 bases. CDR3 sequence (DNA): TGTGCCAGCAGTCCGACAGTTTCGGGGGATCAGCCCCAGCATTTT. As protein: CASSPTVSGDQPQHF.

V is TRBV6-5 and J is TRBJ1-5; D unclear. Per the germline V gene, CDR1 is MNHEY and CDR2 is SVGAGI. V lost 4 bases and J lost 4, with 5 bases in between. The length of the CDR3 is 12 residues. The CDR3 sequence is CASSSPNQPQHF. The CDR3 nucleotides read TGTGCCAGCAGTTCCCCAAATCAGCCCCAGCATTTT.

The rearrangement joins TRBV9 to TRBJ2-5; 13 nucleotides match TRBD2. Germline CDR1 SGDLS, CDR2 YYNGEE. V shed 4 bases and J 1 base; nucleotides not matched to a gene: 4. This CDR3 is built from 16 residues. CDR3 loop: CASSPGLAGAQETQYF. Written as DNA, the CDR3 is TGTGCCAGCAGCCCCGGACTAGCGGGAGCCCAAGAGACCCAGTACTTC.

V and J are TRBV18 and TRBJ2-6; 9 nucleotides line up with TRBD1. Per the germline V gene, CDR1 is KGHSH and CDR2 is LQKENI. The CDR3 contains 19 residues. V was clipped by 6 bases and J by 0 bases; unmatched bases: 12. The chain's CDR3 is CASSGDFGTGSSGANVLTF. For the CDR3, the DNA is TGTGCCAGCTCCGGAGACTTCGGGACAGGGTCCTCTGGGGCCAACGTCCTGACTTTC.

This clone turned up a few times. The rearrangement uses TRBV10-2 and TRBJ1-5, with 7 nucleotides matching TRBD1. Germline V CDR1 and CDR2: WSHSY, SAAADI. The trim removed 0 bases at V and 4 bases at J, leaving 9 bases unmatched. The CDR3 length is 17 residues. CDR3 protein: CASSESLTGILNQPQHF. Here the CDR3 DNA reads TGCGCCAGCAGTGAGTCTTTGACAGGGATACTAAATCAGCCCCAGCATTTT.

The rearrangement joins TRBV7-3 to TRBJ2-2; D remains ambiguous. The ends were cut back, 1 base at V and 1 base at J, with 7 bases in the middle. CDR1 and CDR2 (germline): SGHTA, FQGTGA. This CDR3 has 15 amino acids. CDR3 bases: TGTGCCAGCAGCTTAAGTAGCTGGAACACCGGGGAGCTGTTTTTT. Protein: CASSLSSWNTGELFF.

DNA for the CDR3: TGTGCCACCGGGGGGAGCGGACTTTCTGGAAACACCATATATTTT. Amino acids: CATGGSGLSGNTIYF. The chain couples TRBV28 to TRBJ1-3; possibly TRBD1 for D (5 bases). The CDR3 loop spans 15 amino acids. Germline CDR1 reads MDHEN; CDR2 reads SYDVKM. V lost 10 bases and J 1 base, leaving 17 bases between the germline ends.

This clone was found once. This chain connects TRBV4-1 to TRBJ2-7; possibly TRBD1 for D (6 bases). Germline V gives CDR1 MGHRA, CDR2 YSYEKL. V gave up 2 bases and J gave up 4 bases, with 21 bases separating them. The CDR3 is 17 amino acids. CDR3 residues: CASSQPLGAGAGYEQYF. CDR3 sequence (DNA): TGCGCCAGCAGCCAACCCCTAGGGGCAGGGGCAGGGTACGAGCAGTACTTC.

V is TRBV10-3 and J is TRBJ1-2; TRBD1 matches at 10 bases. Germline loops: CDR1 ENHRY, CDR2 SYGVKD. The CDR3 is 15 amino acids. V shed 4 bases and J 3 bases; nucleotides not matched to a gene: 5. This chain's CDR3 is CAISVGGTGDYGYTF. CDR3 sequence (DNA): TGTGCCATCAGTGTAGGAGGGACAGGGGACTATGGCTACACCTTC.

Only a few counts were recorded for this clone. The rearrangement uses TRBV7-8 and TRBJ2-7; the match to TRBD2 covers 14 bases. Germline V CDR1 and CDR2: SGHVS, FQNEAQ. This CDR3 has 15 residues. J lost 7 bases, V lost 3 bases, and 5 bases had no gene match. In DNA, the CDR3 is TGTGCCAGCAGCTTGGGACTAGCGGGAGTGGGGGAGCAGTACTTC. It encodes CASSLGLAGVGEQYF.

A note on this clone: In the same sample, other DNA sequences code for this CDR3. The genes are TRBV5-1 and TRBJ2-3, with 12 bases lining up with TRBD2. V was clipped by 0 bases and J by 2 bases; unmatched bases: 7. Germline V gene lookup returns CDR1 SGHRS and CDR2 YFSETQ. The CDR3 length is 18 residues. The CDR3 DNA sequence: TGCGCCAGCAGCTTGGGACTAGCGGGAGACCGCTTCACAGATACGCAGTATTTT. Translated, it gives CASSLGLAGDRFTDTQYF.

V usage is TRBV9 and J usage is TRBJ2-2; 12 nucleotides agree with TRBD2. Germline values: CDR1 SGDLS, CDR2 YYNGEE. Unmatched junction bases numbered 0, after V lost 2 bases and J lost 7 bases. The CDR3 is made up of 14 amino acids. CDR3 in DNA: TGTGCCAGCAGCGTGGGACTAGCGGGCGGGGAGCTGTTTTTT. Protein: CASSVGLAGGELFF.

The chain joins TRBV27 to TRBJ2-3; D is unclear. Trimming shortened V by 7 bases and J by 1 base, and 15 bases separated the two germline ends. Germline V gives CDR1 MNHEY, CDR2 SMNVEV (reference sequence). CDR3 length: 15 amino acids. In DNA form, the CDR3 reads TGTGCCAGCACCCAGGTCGCGTTCCGCACAGATACGCAGTATTTT. Amino acids: CASTQVAFRTDTQYF.

This clone was counted between two and nine times. The chain couples TRBV5-1 to TRBJ2-7; D not resolved. V was trimmed by 5 bases and J by 2 bases, leaving 8 bases between them. This CDR3 spans 12 amino acids. Germline CDR1 and CDR2: SGHRS and YFSETQ. CDR3 in DNA: TGCGCCAGCAGATCCTACGCCTACGAGCAGTACTTC. This encodes CASRSYAYEQYF. Filled out from reference TRBV5-1 and TRBJ2-7, the complete variable domain reads KAGVTQTPRYLIKTRGQQVTLSCSPISGHRSVSWYQQTPGQGLQFLFEYFSETQRNKGNFPGRFSGRQFSNSRSEMNVSTLELGDSALYLCASRSYAYEQYFGPGTRLTVT.

Only one count was recorded for this clone. The chain employs TRBV28 and TRBJ2-7; 8 bases map to TRBD2. V shed 3 bases, J shed 2 bases, and the junction held 3 bases outside the gene matches. The CDR3 sequence is 14 residues long. Germline V lookup: CDR1 MDHEN, CDR2 SYDVKM. The CDR3 DNA follows: TGTGCCAGCAGTTTTAGCGGGACGGCCTACGAGCAGTACTTC. Encoded protein: CASSFSGTAYEQYF.

CDR3 nucleotides: TGTGCCAGTAGTCCCGACAGGGAGCAAGAGACCCAGTACTTC. Encoded protein: CASSPDREQETQYF. The chain couples TRBV19 to TRBJ2-5; 7 bases line up with TRBD1. This CDR3 comprises 14 residues. Germline V gene lookup returns CDR1 LNHDA and CDR2 SQIVND (reference sequence). J gave up 2 bases and V 5 bases, and 5 bases lay outside the gene matches.

The rearrangement joins TRBV30 to TRBJ1-5; 7 bases map to TRBD1. Germline V gene lookup returns CDR1 GTSNPN and CDR2 SVGIG (reference sequence). V lost 4 bases to trimming and J lost 0 bases; unmatched junction nucleotides: 6. CDR3 length equals 15 residues. CDR3 bases: TGTGCCTGGACCCCGGGACAGAGTAGCAATCAGCCCCAGCATTTT. Translation gives CAWTPGQSSNQPQHF.

J is TRBJ1-1 and V is TRBV4-3, with D unresolved. Trimming took off 3 bases at V and 5 bases at J, with 16 bases between the two ends. The germline V gene encodes CDR1 LGHNA and CDR2 YSLEER. CDR3 length: 15 residues. CDR3: CASSHGTGIGTEAFF. The CDR3 DNA reads as TGCGCCAGCAGCCACGGCACGGGGATTGGGACTGAAGCTTTCTTT.

J is TRBJ2-7 and V is TRBV5-4; weak D call: TRBD2 (5 bases). Germline V lookup: CDR1 SGHNT, CDR2 YYREEE (reference sequence). Trimming removed 0 bases at V and 6 bases at J, with 7 bases between. This CDR3 has 12 amino acids. This CDR3 is CASSLGAGEQYF. CDR3 in DNA: TGTGCCAGCAGCTTGGGGGCGGGCGAGCAGTACTTC.

The chain recombines TRBV5-1 with TRBJ2-2, with TRBD1 matching 7 bases. Germline lookup yields CDR1 SGHRS and CDR2 YFSETQ. CDR3 length equals 16 residues. The J segment lost 5 bases and the V segment lost 0 bases, leaving 7 bases of the junction unmatched. The CDR3 spells CASSLEGTALTGELFF. For the CDR3, the DNA is TGCGCCAGCAGCTTGGAGGGGACAGCTTTAACCGGGGAGCTGTTTTTT.

The V call is TRBV5-1, the J call TRBJ1-4; D is ambiguous. Germline loops: CDR1 SGHRS, CDR2 YFSETQ. V gave up 3 bases and J gave up 3 bases, with 9 bases separating them. The CDR3 runs to 14 residues. CDR3 loop: CASSSMQANEKLFF. CDR3 DNA: TGCGCCAGCAGCTCCATGCAGGCTAATGAAAAACTGTTTTTT.